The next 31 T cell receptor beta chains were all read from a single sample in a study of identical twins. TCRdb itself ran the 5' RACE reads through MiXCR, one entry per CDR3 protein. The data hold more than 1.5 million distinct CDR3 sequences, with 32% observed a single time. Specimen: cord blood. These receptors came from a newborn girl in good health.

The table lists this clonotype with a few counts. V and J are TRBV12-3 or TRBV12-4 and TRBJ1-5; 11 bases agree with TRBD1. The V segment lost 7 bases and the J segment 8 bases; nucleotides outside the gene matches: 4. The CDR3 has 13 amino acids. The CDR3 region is CASTPGQGEPQHF. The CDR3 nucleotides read TGTGCCAGCACCCCGGGACAGGGGGAGCCCCAGCATTTT.

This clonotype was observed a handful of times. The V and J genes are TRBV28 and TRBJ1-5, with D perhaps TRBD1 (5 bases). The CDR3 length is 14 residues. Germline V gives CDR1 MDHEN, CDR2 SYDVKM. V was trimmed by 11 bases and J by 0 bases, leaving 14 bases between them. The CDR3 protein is CASGTVYSNQPQHF. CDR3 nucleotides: TGTGCCTCCGGGACGGTCTATAGCAATCAGCCCCAGCATTTT.

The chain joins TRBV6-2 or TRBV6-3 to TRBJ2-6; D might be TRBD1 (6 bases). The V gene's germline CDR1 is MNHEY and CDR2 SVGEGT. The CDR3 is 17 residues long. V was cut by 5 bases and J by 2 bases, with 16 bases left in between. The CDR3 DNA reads TGTGCCAGCAGTACCCCAACAGGGATAGCTGGGGCCAACGTCCTGACTTTC. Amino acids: CASSTPTGIAGANVLTF.

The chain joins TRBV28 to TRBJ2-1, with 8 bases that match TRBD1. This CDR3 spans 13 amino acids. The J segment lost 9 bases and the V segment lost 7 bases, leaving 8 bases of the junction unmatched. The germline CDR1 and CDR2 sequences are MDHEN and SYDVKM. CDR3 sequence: CASNMGQVFEQFF. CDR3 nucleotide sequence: TGTGCCAGCAATATGGGACAGGTGTTTGAGCAGTTCTTC.

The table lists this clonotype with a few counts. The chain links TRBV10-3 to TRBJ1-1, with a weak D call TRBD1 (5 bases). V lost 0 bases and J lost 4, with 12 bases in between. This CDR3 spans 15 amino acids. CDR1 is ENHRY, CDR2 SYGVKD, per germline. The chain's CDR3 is CAISESMVGGTEAFF. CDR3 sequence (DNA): TGTGCCATCAGTGAGTCGATGGTGGGGGGCACTGAAGCTTTCTTT.

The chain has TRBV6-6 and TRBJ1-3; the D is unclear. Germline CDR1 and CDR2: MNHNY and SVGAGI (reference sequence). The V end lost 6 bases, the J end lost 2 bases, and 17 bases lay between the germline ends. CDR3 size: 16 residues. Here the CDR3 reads CASSYKSLSPGNTIYF. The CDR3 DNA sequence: TGTGCCAGCAGCTACAAGTCGTTGAGTCCTGGAAACACCATATATTTT.

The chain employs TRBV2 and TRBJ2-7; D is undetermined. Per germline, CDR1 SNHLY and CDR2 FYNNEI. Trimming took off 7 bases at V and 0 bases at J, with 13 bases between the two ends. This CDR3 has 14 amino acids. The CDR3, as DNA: TGTGCCAGCACCGTCGAGGTGAGCTCCTACGAGCAGTACTTC. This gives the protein CASTVEVSSYEQYF. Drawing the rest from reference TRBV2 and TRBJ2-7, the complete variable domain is EPEVTQTPSHQVTQMGQEVILRCVPISNHLYFYWYRQILGQKVEFLVSFYNNEISEKSEIFDDQFSVERPDGSNFTLKIRSTKLEDSAMYFCASTVEVSSYEQYFGPGTRLTVT.

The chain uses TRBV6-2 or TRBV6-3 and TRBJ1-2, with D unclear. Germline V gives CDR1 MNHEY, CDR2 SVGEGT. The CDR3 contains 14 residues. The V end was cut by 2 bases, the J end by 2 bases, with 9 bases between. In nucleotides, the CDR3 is TGTGCCAGCAGTTACGACACCAGGAACTATGGCTACACCTTC. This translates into CASSYDTRNYGYTF.

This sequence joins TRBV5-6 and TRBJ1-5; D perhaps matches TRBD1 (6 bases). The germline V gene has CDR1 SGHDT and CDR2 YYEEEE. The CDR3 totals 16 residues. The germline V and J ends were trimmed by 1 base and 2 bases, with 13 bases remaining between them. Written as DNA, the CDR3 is TGTGCCAGCAGCTTGTCGGGGACATTTGGCAATCAGCCCCAGCATTTT. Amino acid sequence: CASSLSGTFGNQPQHF.

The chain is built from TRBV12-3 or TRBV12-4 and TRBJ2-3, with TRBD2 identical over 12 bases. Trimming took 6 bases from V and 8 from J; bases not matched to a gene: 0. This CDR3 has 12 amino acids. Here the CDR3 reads CASRTSGSTQYF. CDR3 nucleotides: TGTGCCAGCAGGACTAGCGGGAGTACGCAGTATTTT.

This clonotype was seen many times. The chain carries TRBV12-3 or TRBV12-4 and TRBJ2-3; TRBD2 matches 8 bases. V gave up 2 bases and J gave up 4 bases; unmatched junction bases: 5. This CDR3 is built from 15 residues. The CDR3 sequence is CASSLSAGGPDTQYF. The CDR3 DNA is TGTGCCAGCAGTTTATCGGCGGGAGGCCCAGATACGCAGTATTTT.

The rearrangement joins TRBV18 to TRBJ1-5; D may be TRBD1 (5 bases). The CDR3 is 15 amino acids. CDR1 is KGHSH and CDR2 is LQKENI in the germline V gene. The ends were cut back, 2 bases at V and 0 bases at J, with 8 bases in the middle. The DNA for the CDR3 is TGTGCCAGCTCACCAGGGGCCCATAGCAATCAGCCCCAGCATTTT. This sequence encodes CASSPGAHSNQPQHF.

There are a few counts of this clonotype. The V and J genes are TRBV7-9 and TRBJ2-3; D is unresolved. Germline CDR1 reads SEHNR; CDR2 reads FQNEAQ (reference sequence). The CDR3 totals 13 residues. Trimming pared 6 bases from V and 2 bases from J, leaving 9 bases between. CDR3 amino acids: CASRPAPTDTQYF. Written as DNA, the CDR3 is TGTGCCAGCAGGCCGGCCCCCACAGATACGCAGTATTTT.

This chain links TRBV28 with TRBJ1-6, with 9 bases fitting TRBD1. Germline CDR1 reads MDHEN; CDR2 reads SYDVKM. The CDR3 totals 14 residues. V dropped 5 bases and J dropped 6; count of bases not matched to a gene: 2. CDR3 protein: CASSRTGVNSPLHF. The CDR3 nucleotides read TGTGCCAGCAGTCGGACAGGGGTTAATTCACCCCTCCACTTT.

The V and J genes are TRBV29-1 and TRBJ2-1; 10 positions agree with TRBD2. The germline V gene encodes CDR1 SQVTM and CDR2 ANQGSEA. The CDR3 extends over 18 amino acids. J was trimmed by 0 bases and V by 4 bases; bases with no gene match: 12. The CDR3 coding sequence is TGCAGCGTTGGTCCCCTACTAGCGGGAAGACCCTCCTACAATGAGCAGTTCTTC. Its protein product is CSVGPLLAGRPSYNEQFF.

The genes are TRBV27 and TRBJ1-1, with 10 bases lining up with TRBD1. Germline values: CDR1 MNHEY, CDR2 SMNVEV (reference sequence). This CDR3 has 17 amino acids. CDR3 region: CVRKLCPGTGADTEAFF. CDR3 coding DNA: TGTGTCAGGAAACTCTGTCCCGGGACAGGGGCGGACACTGAAGCTTTCTTT.

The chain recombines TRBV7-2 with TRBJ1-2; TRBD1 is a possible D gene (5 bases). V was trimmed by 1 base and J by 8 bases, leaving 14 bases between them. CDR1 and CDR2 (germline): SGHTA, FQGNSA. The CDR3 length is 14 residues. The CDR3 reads CASSLGHGAGGYTF. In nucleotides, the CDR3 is TGTGCCAGCAGCTTAGGTCATGGGGCTGGGGGCTACACCTTC.

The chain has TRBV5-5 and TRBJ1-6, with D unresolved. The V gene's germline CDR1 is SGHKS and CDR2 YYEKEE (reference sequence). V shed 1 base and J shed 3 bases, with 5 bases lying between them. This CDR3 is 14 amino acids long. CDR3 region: CASSLTNYNSPLHF. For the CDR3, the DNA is TGTGCCAGCAGCTTGACAAACTATAATTCACCCCTCCACTTT.

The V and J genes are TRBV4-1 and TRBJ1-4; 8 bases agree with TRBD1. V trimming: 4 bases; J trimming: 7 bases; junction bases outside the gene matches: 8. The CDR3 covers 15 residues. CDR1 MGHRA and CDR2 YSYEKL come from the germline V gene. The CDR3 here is CASSRQQGGSEKLFF. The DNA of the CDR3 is TGCGCCAGCAGCCGCCAACAGGGGGGGAGTGAAAAACTGTTTTTT.

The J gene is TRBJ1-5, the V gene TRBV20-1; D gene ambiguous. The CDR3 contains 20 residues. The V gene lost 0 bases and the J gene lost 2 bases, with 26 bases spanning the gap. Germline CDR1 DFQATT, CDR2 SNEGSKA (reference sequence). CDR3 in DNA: TGCAGTGCTAGAGATGACCCTGGGCGGGGTATGACATATCGCAATCAGCCCCAGCATTTT. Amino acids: CSARDDPGRGMTYRNQPQHF.

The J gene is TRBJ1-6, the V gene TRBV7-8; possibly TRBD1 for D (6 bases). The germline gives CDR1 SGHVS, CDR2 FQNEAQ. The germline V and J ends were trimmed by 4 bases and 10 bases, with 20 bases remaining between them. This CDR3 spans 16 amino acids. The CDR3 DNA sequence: TGTGCCAGCAGCTCAGACAGGTGGAGCAATGGCTCACCCCTCCACTTT. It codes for CASSSDRWSNGSPLHF.

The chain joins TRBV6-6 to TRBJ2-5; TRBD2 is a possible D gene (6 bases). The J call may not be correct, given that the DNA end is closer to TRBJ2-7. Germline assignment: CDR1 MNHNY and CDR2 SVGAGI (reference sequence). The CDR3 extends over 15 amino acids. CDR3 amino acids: CASTTGGRRGNEQYF. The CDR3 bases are TGTGCCAGCACCACCGGCGGGCGGAGGGGAAACGAGCAGTACTTC.

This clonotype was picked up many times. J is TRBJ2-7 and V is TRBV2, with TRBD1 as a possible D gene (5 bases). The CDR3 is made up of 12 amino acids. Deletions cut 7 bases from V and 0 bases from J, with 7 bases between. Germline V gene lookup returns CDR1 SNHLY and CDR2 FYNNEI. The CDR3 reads CASTDSSYEQYF. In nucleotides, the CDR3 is TGTGCCAGCACAGACAGCTCCTACGAGCAGTACTTC. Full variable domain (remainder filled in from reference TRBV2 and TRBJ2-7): EPEVTQTPSHQVTQMGQEVILRCVPISNHLYFYWYRQILGQKVEFLVSFYNNEISEKSEIFDDQFSVERPDGSNFTLKIRSTKLEDSAMYFCASTDSSYEQYFGPGTRLTVT.

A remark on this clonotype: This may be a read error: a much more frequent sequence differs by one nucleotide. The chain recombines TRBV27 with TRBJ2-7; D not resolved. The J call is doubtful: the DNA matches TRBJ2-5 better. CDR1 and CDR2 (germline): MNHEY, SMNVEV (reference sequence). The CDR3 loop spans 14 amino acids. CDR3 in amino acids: CASSSDYRLETQYF. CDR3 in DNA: TGTGCCAGCAGTTCAGATTACCGTCTGGAGACCCAGTACTTC.

The CDR3 sequence is CSGTGTSSYEQYF. As DNA, the CDR3 is TGCAGTGGGACCGGGACTAGCTCCTACGAGCAGTACTTC. This chain uses TRBV20-1 with TRBJ2-7; 8 bases match TRBD2. Germline CDR1 DFQATT, CDR2 SNEGSKA (reference sequence). J gave up 0 bases and V 7 bases, and 5 bases lay outside the gene matches. CDR3 length equals 13 residues.

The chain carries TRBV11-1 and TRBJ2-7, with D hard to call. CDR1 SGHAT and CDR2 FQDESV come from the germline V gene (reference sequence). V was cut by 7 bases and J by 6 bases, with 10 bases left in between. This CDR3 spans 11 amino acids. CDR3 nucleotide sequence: TGTGCCAGCAAAGGATGGTTCGAGCAGTACTTC. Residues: CASKGWFEQYF.

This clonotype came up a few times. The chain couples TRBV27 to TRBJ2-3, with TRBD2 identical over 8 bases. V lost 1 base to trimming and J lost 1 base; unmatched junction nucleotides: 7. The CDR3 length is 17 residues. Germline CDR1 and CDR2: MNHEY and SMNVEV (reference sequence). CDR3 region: CASSLCGGRRCTDTQYF. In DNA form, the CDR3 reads TGTGCCAGCAGTTTATGCGGCGGGAGGAGGTGCACAGATACGCAGTATTTT.

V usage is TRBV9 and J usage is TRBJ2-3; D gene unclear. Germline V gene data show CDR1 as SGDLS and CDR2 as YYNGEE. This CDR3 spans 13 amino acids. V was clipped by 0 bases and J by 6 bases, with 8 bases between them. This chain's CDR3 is CASSVAGMDTQYF. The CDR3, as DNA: TGTGCCAGCAGCGTAGCTGGAATGGATACGCAGTATTTT.

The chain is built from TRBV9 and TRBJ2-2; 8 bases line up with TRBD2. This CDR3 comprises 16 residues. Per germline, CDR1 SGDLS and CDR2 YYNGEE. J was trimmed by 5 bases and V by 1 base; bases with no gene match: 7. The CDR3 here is CASSVSGGRWTGELFF. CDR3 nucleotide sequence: TGTGCCAGCAGCGTATCGGGGGGGCGTTGGACCGGGGAGCTGTTTTTT.

In DNA, the CDR3 is TGTGCCAGCAGGGCGACACACCTTAACTATGGCTACACCTTC. This encodes CASRATHLNYGYTF. The rearrangement links TRBV2 to TRBJ1-2; D remains ambiguous. The ends were cut back, 6 bases at V and 1 base at J, with 12 bases in the middle. The V gene's germline CDR1 is SNHLY and CDR2 FYNNEI. The CDR3 covers 14 residues.

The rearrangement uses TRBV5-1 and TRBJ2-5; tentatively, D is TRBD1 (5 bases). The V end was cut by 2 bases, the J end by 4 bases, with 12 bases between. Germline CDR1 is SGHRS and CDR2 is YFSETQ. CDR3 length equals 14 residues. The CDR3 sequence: CASSFVRDGETQYF. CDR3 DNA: TGCGCCAGCAGCTTCGTCAGGGATGGAGAGACCCAGTACTTC.